This T cell receptor beta chain is from a study of control samples from healthy donors and cancer patients. Repertoires were generated with immunoSEQ multiplex PCR, while TCRdb's copy carries only in-frame clones and drops some. The table lists under 300,000 clones, almost 85% of them singletons. The ends lost 0 bases at V and 7 bases at J; junction bases unmatched: 10. There are 16 residues in the CDR3. Germline V CDR1 and CDR2: KGHSH, LQKENI. Sequencing was carried out using PBMCs. The sequence derives from a woman in her fifties or sixties with lung cancer. The chain recombines TRBV18 with TRBJ2-7, with TRBD1 matching over 9 bases. CDR3: CASSPPWGQGPWEQYF. DNA of the CDR3: TGTGCCAGCTCACCACCGTGGGGACAGGGCCCCTGGGAGCAGTACTTC.